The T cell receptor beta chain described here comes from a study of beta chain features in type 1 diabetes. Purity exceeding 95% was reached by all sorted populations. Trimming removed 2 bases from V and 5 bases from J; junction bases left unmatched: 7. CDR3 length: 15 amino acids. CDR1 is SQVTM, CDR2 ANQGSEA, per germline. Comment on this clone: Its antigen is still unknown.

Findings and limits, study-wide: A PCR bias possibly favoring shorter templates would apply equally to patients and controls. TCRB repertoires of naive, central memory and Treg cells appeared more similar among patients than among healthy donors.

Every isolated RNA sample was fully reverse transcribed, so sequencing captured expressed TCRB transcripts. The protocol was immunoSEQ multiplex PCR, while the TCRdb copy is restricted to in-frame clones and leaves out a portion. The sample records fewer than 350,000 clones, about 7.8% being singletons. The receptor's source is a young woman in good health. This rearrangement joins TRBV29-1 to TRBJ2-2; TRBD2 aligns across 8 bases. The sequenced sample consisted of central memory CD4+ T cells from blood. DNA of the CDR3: TGCAGCGTTGAAATCGGGGGGGGAGGGACCGGGGAGCTGTTTTTT. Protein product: CSVEIGGGGTGELFF.